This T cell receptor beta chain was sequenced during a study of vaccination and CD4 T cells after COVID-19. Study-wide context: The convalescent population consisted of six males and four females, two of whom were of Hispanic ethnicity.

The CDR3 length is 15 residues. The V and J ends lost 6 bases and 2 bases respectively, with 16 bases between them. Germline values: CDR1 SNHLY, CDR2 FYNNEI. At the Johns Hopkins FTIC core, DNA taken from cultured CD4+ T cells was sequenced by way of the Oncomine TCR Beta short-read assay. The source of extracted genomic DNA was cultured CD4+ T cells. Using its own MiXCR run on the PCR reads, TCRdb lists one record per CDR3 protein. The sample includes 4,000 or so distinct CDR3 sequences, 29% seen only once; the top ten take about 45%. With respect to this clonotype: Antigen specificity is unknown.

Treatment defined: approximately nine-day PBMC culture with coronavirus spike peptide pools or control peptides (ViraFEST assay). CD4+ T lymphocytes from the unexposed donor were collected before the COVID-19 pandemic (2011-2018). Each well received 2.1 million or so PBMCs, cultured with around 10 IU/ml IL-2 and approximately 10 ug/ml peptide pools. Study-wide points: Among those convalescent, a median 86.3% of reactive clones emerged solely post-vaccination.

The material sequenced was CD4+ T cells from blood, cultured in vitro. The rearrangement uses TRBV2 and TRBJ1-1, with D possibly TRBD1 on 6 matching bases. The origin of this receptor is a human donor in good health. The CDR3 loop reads CASRPSGTPNTEAFF. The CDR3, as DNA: TGTGCCAGCAGACCCTCGGGGACACCTAACACTGAAGCTTTCTTT.